This TCR beta chain derives from a study of blood T cell repertoires in COVID-19. About the study: Sites across the United States, Italy and Spain contributed samples from acute and convalescent COVID-19. T cells, B-cell-depleted T cells, or PBMCs provided the cDNA or gDNA that served as material.

Deletions cut 8 bases from V and 11 bases from J, with 18 bases between. CDR1 is GTSNPN, CDR2 SVGIG, per germline (reference sequence). CDR3 length: 11 amino acids. In the source study's methods: Amplification of reference gene primers provided the estimated nucleated cell counts. Sequencing was performed with immunoSEQ multiplex PCR; in TCRdb, only in-frame clones are kept and a portion is missing. The V and J calls and clone size are taken from that table; D and trimming were inferred from the DNA. The sample includes approximately 100,000 clones, 87% of them seen just once. The clonotype originates from a woman between 25 and 40 years old with acute or convalescent COVID-19. The specimen sequenced was peripheral blood. This chain links TRBV30 with TRBJ1-1; no clear D gene. The chain's CDR3 is CATGTKRRAFF. The CDR3 coding sequence is TGTGCCACTGGAACCAAGAGGAGGGCTTTCTTT.